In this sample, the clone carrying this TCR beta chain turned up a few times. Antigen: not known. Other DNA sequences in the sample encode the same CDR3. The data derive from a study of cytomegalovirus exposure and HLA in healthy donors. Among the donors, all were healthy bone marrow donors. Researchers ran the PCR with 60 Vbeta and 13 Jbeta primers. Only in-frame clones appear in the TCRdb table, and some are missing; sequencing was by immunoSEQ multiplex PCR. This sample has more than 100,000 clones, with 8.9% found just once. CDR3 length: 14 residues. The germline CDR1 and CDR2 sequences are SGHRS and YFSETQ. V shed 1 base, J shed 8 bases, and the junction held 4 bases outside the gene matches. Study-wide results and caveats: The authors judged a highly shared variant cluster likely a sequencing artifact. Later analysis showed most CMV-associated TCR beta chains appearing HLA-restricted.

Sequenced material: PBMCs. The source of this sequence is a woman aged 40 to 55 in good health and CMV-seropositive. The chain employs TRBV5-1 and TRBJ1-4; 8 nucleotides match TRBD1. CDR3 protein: CASSLQGAEEKLFF. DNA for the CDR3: TGCGCCAGCAGCTTGCAGGGGGCGGAGGAAAAACTGTTTTTT. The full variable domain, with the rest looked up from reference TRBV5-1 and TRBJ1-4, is KAGVTQTPRYLIKTRGQQVTLSCSPISGHRSVSWYQQTPGQGLQFLFEYFSETQRNKGNFPGRFSGRQFSNSRSEMNVSTLELGDSALYLCASSLQGAEEKLFFGSGTQLSVL.